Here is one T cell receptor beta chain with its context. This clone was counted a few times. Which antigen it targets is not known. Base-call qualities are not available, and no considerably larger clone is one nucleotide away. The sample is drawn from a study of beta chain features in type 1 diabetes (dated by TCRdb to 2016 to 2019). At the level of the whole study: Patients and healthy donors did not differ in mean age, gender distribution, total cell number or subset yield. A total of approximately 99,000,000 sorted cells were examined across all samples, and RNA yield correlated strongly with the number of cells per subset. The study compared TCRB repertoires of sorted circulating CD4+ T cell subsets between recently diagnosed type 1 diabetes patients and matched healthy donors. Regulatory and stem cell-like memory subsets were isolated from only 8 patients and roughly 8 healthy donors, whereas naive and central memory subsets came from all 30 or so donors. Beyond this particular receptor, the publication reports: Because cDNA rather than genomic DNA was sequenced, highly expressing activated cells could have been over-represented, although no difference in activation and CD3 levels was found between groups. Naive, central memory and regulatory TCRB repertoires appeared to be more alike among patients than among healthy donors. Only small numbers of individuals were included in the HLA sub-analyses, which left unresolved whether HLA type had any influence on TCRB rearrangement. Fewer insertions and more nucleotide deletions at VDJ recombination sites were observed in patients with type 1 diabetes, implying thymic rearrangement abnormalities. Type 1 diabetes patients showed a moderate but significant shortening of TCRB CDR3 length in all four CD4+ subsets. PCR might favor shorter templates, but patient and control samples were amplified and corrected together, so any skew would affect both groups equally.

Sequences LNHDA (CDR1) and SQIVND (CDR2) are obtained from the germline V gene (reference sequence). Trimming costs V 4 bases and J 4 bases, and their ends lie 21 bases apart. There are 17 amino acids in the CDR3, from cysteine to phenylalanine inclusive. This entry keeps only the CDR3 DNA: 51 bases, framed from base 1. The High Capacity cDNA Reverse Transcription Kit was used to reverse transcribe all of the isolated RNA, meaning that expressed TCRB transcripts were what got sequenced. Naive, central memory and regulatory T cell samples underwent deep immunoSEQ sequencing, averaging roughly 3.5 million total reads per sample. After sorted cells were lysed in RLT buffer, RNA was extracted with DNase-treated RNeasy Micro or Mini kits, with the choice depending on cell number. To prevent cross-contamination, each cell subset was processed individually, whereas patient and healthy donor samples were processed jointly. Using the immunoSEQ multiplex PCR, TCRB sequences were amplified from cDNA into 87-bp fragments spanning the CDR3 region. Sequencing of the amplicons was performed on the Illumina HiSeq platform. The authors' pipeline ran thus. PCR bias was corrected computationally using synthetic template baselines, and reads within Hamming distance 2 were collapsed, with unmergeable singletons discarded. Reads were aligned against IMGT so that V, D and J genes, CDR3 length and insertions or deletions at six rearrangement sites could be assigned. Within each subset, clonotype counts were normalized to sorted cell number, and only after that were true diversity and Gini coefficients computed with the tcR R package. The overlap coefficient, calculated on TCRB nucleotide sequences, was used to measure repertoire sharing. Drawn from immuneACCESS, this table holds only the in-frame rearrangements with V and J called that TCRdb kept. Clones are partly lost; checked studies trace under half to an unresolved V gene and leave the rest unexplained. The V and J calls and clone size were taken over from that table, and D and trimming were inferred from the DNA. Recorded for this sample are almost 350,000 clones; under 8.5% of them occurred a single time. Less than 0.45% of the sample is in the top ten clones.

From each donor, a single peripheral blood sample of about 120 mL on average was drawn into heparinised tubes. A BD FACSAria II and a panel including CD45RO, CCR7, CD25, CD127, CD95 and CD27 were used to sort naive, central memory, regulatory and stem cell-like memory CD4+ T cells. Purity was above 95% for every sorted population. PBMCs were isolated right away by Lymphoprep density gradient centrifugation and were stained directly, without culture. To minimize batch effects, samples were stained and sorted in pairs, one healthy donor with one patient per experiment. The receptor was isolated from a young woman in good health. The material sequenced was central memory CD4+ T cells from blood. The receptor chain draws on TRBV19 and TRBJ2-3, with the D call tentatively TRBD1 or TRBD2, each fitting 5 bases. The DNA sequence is TGTGCCAGTAGTACAGGGAAGGTCGGTACGCGGGCAGATACGCAGTATTTT. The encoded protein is CASSTGKVGTRADTQYF.